The 7 T cell receptor beta chains reported below all come from one sample, sequenced in a study of ipilimumab plus nivolumab after autologous stem cell transplantation. The assay was immunoSEQ multiplex PCR, and TCRdb's table has in-frame clones only and misses some. In the table there are about 43,000 clones, around nine tenths of which are singletons. The sequencing here drew on PBMCs, taken in a trial of ipilimumab plus nivolumab as post-transplant consolidation. The receptors derive from a male donor with multiple myeloma.

This clone occurred once. The V and J genes are TRBV27 and TRBJ2-1; D might be TRBD2 (6 bases). Trimming shortened V by 1 base and J by 5 bases, and 27 bases separated the two germline ends. The germline CDR1 and CDR2 sequences are MNHEY and SMNVEV (reference sequence). The CDR3 is 20 amino acids. The CDR3 bases are TGTGCCAGCAGTTTATTAGGCCTTGGAGGGCCAAGGGCCCACAACAATGAGCAGTTCTTC. As protein: CASSLLGLGGPRAHNNEQFF.

This chain uses TRBV9 with TRBJ2-5; D gene ambiguous. The CDR3 has 13 amino acids. Trimming stripped 0 bases from V and 2 bases from J, with 5 bases between. The V gene's germline CDR1 is SGDLS and CDR2 YYNGEE. Here the CDR3 DNA reads TGTGCCAGCAGCGTAGACTCGCAAGAGACCCAGTACTTC. Amino acids: CASSVDSQETQYF.

The CDR3 region is CASSQAKGGDSSYNEQFF. In DNA, the CDR3 is TGTGCCAGCAGCCAAGCCAAGGGGGGGGACTCCTCCTACAATGAGCAGTTCTTC. The chain combines TRBV4-2 with TRBJ2-1, with D perhaps matching TRBD2 (7 bases). This CDR3 has 18 residues. CDR1 is LGHNA and CDR2 is YNFKEQ in the germline V gene. The V gene lost 1 base and the J gene lost 0 bases, with 16 bases spanning the gap.

The chain uses TRBV19 and TRBJ2-7; 7 nucleotides line up with TRBD1. The J segment lost 6 bases and the V segment lost 4 bases, leaving 9 bases of the junction unmatched. The CDR3 consists of 14 residues. Germline V gives CDR1 LNHDA, CDR2 SQIVND (reference sequence). This CDR3 is CASSTQTGLGEQYF. In DNA form, the CDR3 reads TGTGCCAGTAGTACGCAGACAGGGCTGGGCGAGCAGTACTTC.

CDR3 DNA sequence: TGTGCCAGCAGTGAATGGTTGGACGAGCAGTACTTC. Amino acid sequence: CASSEWLDEQYF. The chain links TRBV2 to TRBJ2-7, with unresolved D. This CDR3 contains 12 residues. In germline, CDR1 is SNHLY, CDR2 FYNNEI. Trimming shortened V by 2 bases and J by 5 bases, and 7 bases separated the two germline ends.

J is TRBJ1-3 and V is TRBV6-1, with D unresolved. CDR3 length: 14 amino acids. V was clipped by 1 base and J by 4 bases, with 8 bases between them. Germline lookup yields CDR1 MNHNS and CDR2 SASEGT. Here the CDR3 DNA reads TGTGCCAGCAGTGAAGTTTACGGAGGAAACACCATATATTTT. It translates to CASSEVYGGNTIYF.

This chain joins TRBV16 and TRBJ2-5; TRBD1 matches at 7 bases. The J call may be mistaken, given a closer DNA end match to TRBJ2-7. Germline CDR1 KGHSY, CDR2 FQNENV. The CDR3 contains 14 residues. As DNA, the CDR3 is TGTGCCAGCAGCCAAGGGACAGCCCTTTACGAGCAGTACTTC. This sequence encodes CASSQGTALYEQYF.